This TCR beta chain was obtained from a study of T cell responses to AZD1222 COVID-19 vaccine. Turning to this clone: Its antigen is not known.

The table came from immunoSEQ multiplex PCR; TCRdb's copy has only in-frame clones and leaves some out. Of more than 95,000 clones in the sample, around nine tenths were seen once. General study findings and limits: Unmutated variant regions reportedly attract nearly half of all spike-specific TCRs.

Germline values: CDR1 KGHDR, CDR2 SFDVKD. V lost 4 bases and J lost 5, with 21 bases in between. This CDR3 region has 17 residues. The rearrangement uses TRBV24-1 and TRBJ2-3, with unresolved D. The starting material was peripheral blood, obtained on day 0 of AZD1222 vaccination. The TCR comes from an adult in good health. CDR3 protein: CATSENLQWSSLDTQYF. Written as DNA, the CDR3 is TGTGCCACCAGTGAGAATCTCCAGTGGTCGAGTTTAGATACGCAGTATTTT.